This T cell receptor beta chain was found in a study of blood T cell repertoires in COVID-19 (TCRdb year 2020). Regarding the research as a whole: Samples from collaborators originated in the United States, Italy and Spain and spanned both the acute and convalescent phases of COVID-19. HLA class I and class II types, where available, came from metadata supplied by the sample provider rather than from assay-based typing. Samples were obtained from the ongoing ImmuneRACE study (first 160 participants) and from 1,254 subjects provided by 6 global collaborators. A freely available public database, intended as a resource for researchers studying the immune response to SARS-CoV-2, is where the repertoires were released. The material from the prospective study consisted of cDNA or gDNA derived from T cells, B-cell-depleted T cells, or PBMCs. The dataset comprised deeply sampled blood TCRbeta repertoires from subjects exposed to, actively infected with, or recovered from COVID-19. Sample metadata almost always included a de-identified subject ID, COVID-19 status, age in years and sex. General findings and caveats noted by the study authors: The amount of clinical and demographic metadata varied by source and participant and was provided uncurated.

From a lookup of the germline V gene (reference sequence), CDR1 and CDR2 are GTSNPN and SVGIG. The CDR3 measures 14 amino acids from cysteine to phenylalanine. Just the 42-base CDR3 DNA is kept, in frame starting at base 1. V lost 2 bases and J lost 5 bases; the stretch between them is 13 bases long. For this clone: Its antigen is not yet known. Per-base qualities were not stored, and no clone one base away is much larger.

TCRbeta CDR3 regions were amplified from genomic DNA using the immunoSEQ Assay, a bias-controlled multiplex PCR. Per the authors' processing: The number of nucleated cells in each sample was estimated from the amplification of reference gene primers within the assay. Sequence reads were collapsed and filtered to measure the absolute abundance of every unique TCRbeta CDR3 rearrangement. Productive Simpson clonality was computed per sample as the square root of Simpson's diversity index over productive rearrangements. In TCRdb, the immuneACCESS table is reduced to in-frame sequences with V and J assigned. These tables do not hold every clone; where another copy was compared, an unresolved V gene accounts for under half, and the others remain unexplained. The V and J calls and clone size come from that table; D and trimming were worked out from the DNA. This sample comprises about 18,000 clones, approximately 91% of them detected only once. The ten largest make up approximately 10% of the sample.

The collaborating institutions used their own protocols to collect whole blood in K2EDTA tubes. For TCRbeta analysis, collaborators shipped samples as frozen whole blood, isolated PBMCs, or DNA extracted from either of those sample types. This receptor was taken from a man aged 35 to 55 with active COVID-19. The rearrangement combines TRBV30 with TRBJ2-1, with a weak D call of TRBD2 (6 bases match). The specimen sequenced was peripheral blood. The CDR3 region has the sequence CAWSFGGTHNEQFF. The DNA is as follows: TGTGCCTGGAGTTTTGGCGGGACCCACAATGAGCAGTTCTTC.